The 24 T cell receptor beta chains given below trace back to one sample, sequenced in a study of shared clonotypes between healthy human individuals. This table comes from immunoSEQ multiplex PCR, and its TCRdb copy is limited to in-frame clones, with some not included. Altogether about 670,000 clones are present, about 78% being singletons, with the ten largest covering 1.8%. Input material: memory CD4+ T cells sorted from blood. The subset was: CD45RA-negative fraction. These TCRs come from a woman aged 25 to 39 in good health.

The chain uses TRBV23-1 and TRBJ2-7; D possibly corresponds to TRBD1 (5 bases). TRBV23-1 is assigned to the ORF class and has an uncertain function. V lost 10 bases and J lost 0, with 10 bases in between. The CDR3 is 12 amino acids. Here the CDR3 DNA reads TGCGCCACCCAAGGGGACTCCTACGAGCAGTACTTC. Translated: CATQGDSYEQYF.

The chain joins TRBV19 to TRBJ2-4; tentative D call: TRBD1 (6 bases). CDR1 LNHDA and CDR2 SQIVND come from the germline V gene (reference sequence). This CDR3 region has 19 residues. Deletions cut 1 base from V and 0 bases from J, with 19 bases between. CDR3 amino acids: CASSIVTAGTRAAKNIQYF. DNA of the CDR3: TGTGCCAGTAGTATAGTTACCGCTGGGACAAGGGCAGCCAAAAACATTCAGTACTTC.

The chain couples TRBV4-1 to TRBJ1-2; D gene uncertain. Looked up from germline, CDR1 is MGHRA and CDR2 is YSYEKL. The CDR3 covers 13 residues. Trimming cost V 1 base and J 4 bases, with 7 bases left between them. The DNA of the CDR3 is TGCGCCAGCAGCCAAGTCATCGGCTATGGCTACACCTTC. Translating it yields CASSQVIGYGYTF.

This chain connects TRBV29-1 to TRBJ2-1, with D tentatively TRBD2 (5 bases). Trimming removed 2 bases from V and 2 bases from J, with 13 bases in between. Germline-derived CDR1 and CDR2 are SQVTM and ANQGSEA. The CDR3 has 15 amino acids. The CDR3 protein is CSVELAAAPYNEQFF. As DNA, the CDR3 is TGCAGCGTTGAACTAGCAGCGGCCCCCTACAATGAGCAGTTCTTC.

This chain joins TRBV30 and TRBJ1-5; 9 nucleotides match TRBD1. The ends lost 3 bases at V and 0 bases at J; junction bases unmatched: 3. This CDR3 is 15 amino acids long. The germline gives CDR1 GTSNPN, CDR2 SVGIG (reference sequence). In nucleotides, the CDR3 is TGTGCCTGGAGAGGGACAGGGAATAGCAATCAGCCCCAGCATTTT. This encodes CAWRGTGNSNQPQHF.

This clone was observed once. V usage is TRBV5-1 and J usage is TRBJ2-7; D is possibly TRBD1 or TRBD2 (6 bases each). Trimming pared 2 bases from V and 4 bases from J, leaving 10 bases between. The CDR3 totals 13 residues. CDR1 and CDR2 from the germline V gene are SGHRS and YFSETQ. The CDR3 DNA reads as TGCGCCAGCAGCTTAGGGGGGACATACGAGCAGTACTTC. Translating it yields CASSLGGTYEQYF.

The V call is TRBV6-6, the J call TRBJ2-7; 8 nucleotides line up with TRBD1. CDR1 and CDR2 from the germline V gene are MNHNY and SVGAGI (reference sequence). This CDR3 spans 16 amino acids. Losses at the gene ends were 4 bases for V and 3 bases for J; bases not matched to a gene: 11. CDR3 nucleotide sequence: TGTGCCAGCAGTTTCACTAGCAGGGGGCCCCACTACGAGCAGTACTTC. Protein product: CASSFTSRGPHYEQYF.

This clone was observed a single time. V gene TRBV19 combines with J gene TRBJ2-5, with TRBD1 identical over 9 bases. There are 16 residues in the CDR3. CDR1 is LNHDA, CDR2 SQIVND, per germline (reference sequence). J was trimmed by 2 bases and V by 6 bases; bases with no gene match: 10. CDR3 in amino acids: CASSETGTGSQETQYF. The CDR3 bases are TGTGCCAGTAGCGAAACCGGGACAGGGAGTCAAGAGACCCAGTACTTC.

The J gene is TRBJ2-5, the V gene TRBV11-2; 7 bases agree with TRBD1. The CDR3 is made up of 13 amino acids. Germline CDR1 is SGHAT and CDR2 is FQNNGV. V gave up 4 bases and J gave up 6 bases; unmatched junction bases: 5. This chain's CDR3 is CASSYSRGKTQYF. The CDR3 DNA sequence: TGTGCCAGCAGCTACAGCAGGGGGAAGACCCAGTACTTC.

This sequence joins TRBV11-2 and TRBJ2-5; weak D call: TRBD1 (6 bases). The CDR3 runs 14 residues. V lost 5 bases and J lost 0, with 10 bases in between. Germline V gives CDR1 SGHAT, CDR2 FQNNGV. CDR3 DNA sequence: TGTGCCAGCAGCCCCGGACAGCACCAAGAGACCCAGTACTTC. Its translation: CASSPGQHQETQYF.

The rearrangement uses TRBV7-9 and TRBJ2-1; D is undetermined. CDR1 and CDR2 from the germline V gene are SEHNR and FQNEAQ (reference sequence). V lost 4 bases to trimming and J lost 5 bases, with 9 bases between them. The length of the CDR3 is 13 residues. CDR3 sequence: CASSSLGNNEQFF. As DNA, the CDR3 is TGTGCCAGCAGCTCTCTAGGGAACAATGAGCAGTTCTTC.

This clone occurred once. This sequence joins TRBV28 and TRBJ2-7; D perhaps matches TRBD1 (5 bases). Germline V gene data show CDR1 as MDHEN and CDR2 as SYDVKM. V was clipped by 1 base and J by 6 bases, with 16 bases between them. The CDR3 sequence is 15 residues long. The CDR3 loop is CASSLLTADTGEQYF. The CDR3 DNA sequence: TGTGCCAGCAGTTTATTGACAGCAGACACGGGCGAGCAGTACTTC.

The CDR3 protein is CSVDDNPNGEQYF. Here the CDR3 DNA reads TGCAGCGTTGACGACAACCCCAACGGGGAGCAGTACTTC. This chain uses TRBV29-1 with TRBJ2-7; D call uncertain. Trimming pared 3 bases from V and 7 bases from J, leaving 16 bases between. CDR1 is SQVTM and CDR2 is ANQGSEA in the germline V gene. This CDR3 region has 13 residues.

The genes are TRBV27 and TRBJ2-1; TRBD2 aligns across 10 bases. V trimming: 5 bases; J trimming: 7 bases; junction bases outside the gene matches: 14. CDR1 and CDR2 from the germline V gene are MNHEY and SMNVEV (reference sequence). This CDR3 has 17 residues. CDR3 residues: CASSPLYTSGIGNEQFF. The CDR3 nucleotides read TGTGCCAGCAGTCCCTTATATACTAGCGGGATAGGAAATGAGCAGTTCTTC.

The chain is built from TRBV12-5 and TRBJ1-1; D uncertain. Trimming shortened V by 0 bases and J by 3 bases, and 17 bases separated the two germline ends. The germline V gene has CDR1 LGHNT and CDR2 FRNRAP. The CDR3 runs to 17 residues. In DNA form, the CDR3 reads TGTGCTAGTGGTTTGGTACTAGGGCGTAGGGAGCACACTGAAGCTTTCTTT. This gives the protein CASGLVLGRREHTEAFF.

At least ten counts were recorded for this clone. V usage is TRBV7-9 and J usage is TRBJ2-2, with a tentative D call TRBD2 (5 bases). V was trimmed by 6 bases and J by 10 bases, leaving 12 bases between them. Germline V lookup: CDR1 SEHNR, CDR2 FQNEAQ (reference sequence). CDR3 size: 12 residues. CDR3 nucleotide sequence: TGTGCCAGCAGATCACTAGAGTCGGAGCTGTTTTTT. This sequence encodes CASRSLESELFF.

This clone was detected only once. This rearrangement joins TRBV28 to TRBJ2-5; TRBD2 matches 8 bases. TRBJ2-7 explains the end of the DNA better; the J call may be wrong. The CDR3 spans 15 residues. The germline V gene encodes CDR1 MDHEN and CDR2 SYDVKM. The CDR3 spells CASSFPSGSAYEQYF. In DNA form, the CDR3 reads TGTGCCAGCAGTTTTCCCAGCGGGAGCGCTTACGAGCAGTACTTC.

The chain carries TRBV11-2 and TRBJ1-2, with D maybe TRBD1 (6 bases). Trimming removed 5 bases from V and 7 bases from J, with 20 bases in between. This CDR3 contains 15 residues. CDR1 SGHAT and CDR2 FQNNGV come from the germline V gene. The CDR3 DNA follows: TGTGCCAGCAGCGAGAGGGAGGGGGGCGAAATTGGCTACACCTTC. Amino acids: CASSEREGGEIGYTF.

The J gene is TRBJ1-5, the V gene TRBV5-8, with no clear D. This CDR3 comprises 13 residues. Germline V gene lookup returns CDR1 SGHTS and CDR2 YDEGEE. The ends were cut back, 3 bases at V and 9 bases at J, with 13 bases in the middle. CDR3 region: CASSSHPRGPQHF. The CDR3 DNA is TGTGCCAGCAGCTCACACCCACGCGGGCCCCAGCATTTT. Supplemented by reference TRBV5-8 and TRBJ1-5, the full variable domain reads EAGVTQSPTHLIKTRGQQATLRCSPISGHTSVYWYQQALGLGLQFLLWYDEGEERNRGNFPPRFSGRQFPNYSSELNVNALELEDSALYLCASSSHPRGPQHFGDGTRLSIL.

The chain carries TRBV2 and TRBJ2-2; 8 nucleotides line up with TRBD2. V was clipped by 6 bases and J by 2 bases; unmatched bases: 2. The germline CDR1 and CDR2 sequences are SNHLY and FYNNEI. The CDR3 runs to 14 residues. CDR3 sequence (DNA): TGTGCCAGCAGCACTAGCGGCAACACCGGGGAGCTGTTTTTT. It yields the protein CASSTSGNTGELFF. The entire variable domain, with the rest obtained from reference TRBV2 and TRBJ2-2, is as follows: EPEVTQTPSHQVTQMGQEVILRCVPISNHLYFYWYRQILGQKVEFLVSFYNNEISEKSEIFDDQFSVERPDGSNFTLKIRSTKLEDSAMYFCASSTSGNTGELFFGEGSRLTVL.

The chain carries TRBV5-6 and TRBJ1-2, with 7 bases matching TRBD1. The germline gives CDR1 SGHDT, CDR2 YYEEEE. CDR3 size: 18 residues. J gave up 4 bases and V 0 bases, and 15 bases lay outside the gene matches. The CDR3 DNA sequence: TGTGCCAGCAGCTTGGTGGGACTTCGACAGGGAACTACCTATGGCTACACCTTC. Translating it yields CASSLVGLRQGTTYGYTF.

The V call is TRBV19, the J call TRBJ1-1; D may be TRBD1 (5 bases). Per the germline V gene, CDR1 is LNHDA and CDR2 is SQIVND (reference sequence). The CDR3 has 15 amino acids. Trimming took off 1 base at V and 0 bases at J, with 9 bases between the two ends. The CDR3 loop reads CASSIGQGLNTEAFF. CDR3 nucleotides: TGTGCCAGTAGTATAGGGCAGGGCCTGAACACTGAAGCTTTCTTT.

This clone was detected a few times. The chain combines TRBV20-1 with TRBJ1-6; D gene ambiguous. Germline CDR1 is DFQATT and CDR2 is SNEGSKA (reference sequence). The CDR3 spans 11 residues. Deletions cut 7 bases from V and 10 bases from J, with 11 bases between. The CDR3 bases are TGCAGTGTCCGGCACGACTCACCCCTCCACTTT. This codes for CSVRHDSPLHF.

Only a few counts were recorded for this clone. The J gene is TRBJ1-2, the V gene TRBV14; a possible D gene is TRBD1 (6 bases). Germline V CDR1 and CDR2: SGHDN, FVKESK. The CDR3 extends over 14 amino acids. Trimming removed 4 bases at V and 4 bases at J, with 13 bases between. Written as DNA, the CDR3 is TGTGCCAGCAGCCCCCAACAGGGAACCTATGGCTACACCTTC. This encodes CASSPQQGTYGYTF.